These 13 T cell receptor beta chains originate from one sample sequenced in a study of PD-L1 blockade in urothelial cancer. Time point noted: pretreatment peripheral blood. This table comes from immunoSEQ multiplex PCR, and its TCRdb copy is limited to in-frame clones, with some not included. The sample holds about 63,000 clones, approximately 80% seen once. Sample: PBMCs, taken around atezolizumab (anti-PD-L1) treatment. The source of these receptors is a man between 65 and 79 years old with urothelial cancer.

The chain recombines TRBV6-6 with TRBJ2-7; the match to TRBD1 covers 10 bases. The CDR3 has 15 amino acids. Germline trimming cut 7 bases from V and 1 base from J; bases unmatched to any gene: 7. In germline, CDR1 is MNHNY, CDR2 SVGAGI (reference sequence). The CDR3 DNA follows: TGTGCCAGCATTCGGACAGGGGGAAATTCCTACGAGCAGTACTTC. Translating it yields CASIRTGGNSYEQYF.

V gene TRBV27 combines with J gene TRBJ1-4; D is uncertain. The CDR3 loop spans 14 amino acids. Trimming shortened V by 0 bases and J by 5 bases, and 7 bases separated the two germline ends. Germline loops: CDR1 MNHEY, CDR2 SMNVEV (reference sequence). The DNA for the CDR3 is TGTGCCAGCAGTTTATCGTTCGGGAATGAAAAACTGTTTTTT. Amino acids: CASSLSFGNEKLFF.

This clone showed up just a few times. V and J are TRBV5-1 and TRBJ2-1, with TRBD2 matching 8 bases. Germline loops: CDR1 SGHRS, CDR2 YFSETQ. Trimming took 1 base from V and 0 from J; bases not matched to a gene: 6. This CDR3 is built from 17 residues. CDR3 in amino acids: CASSLTGGGSSYNEQFF. In DNA, the CDR3 is TGCGCCAGCAGCTTGACCGGGGGGGGGAGCTCCTACAATGAGCAGTTCTTC.

The V call is TRBV6-1, the J call TRBJ1-2; D is possibly TRBD1 (5 bases). The V gene's germline CDR1 is MNHNS and CDR2 SASEGT. This CDR3 spans 15 amino acids. The germline V and J ends were trimmed by 3 bases and 5 bases, with 16 bases remaining between them. The CDR3 loop reads CASSDGLTEIYGYTF. CDR3 DNA sequence: TGTGCCAGCAGTGACGGCCTGACAGAGATATATGGCTACACCTTC.

The chain uses TRBV7-2 and TRBJ2-1; 10 bases fit TRBD2. In germline, CDR1 is SGHTA, CDR2 FQGNSA. CDR3 length equals 16 residues. The V segment lost 1 base and the J segment 7 bases; nucleotides outside the gene matches: 7. CDR3 DNA sequence: TGTGCCAGCAGCTTAGATCCCTTAGCGGGGGGTAATGAGCAGTTCTTC. Translated: CASSLDPLAGGNEQFF.

This clone was picked up a small number of times. This chain joins TRBV28 and TRBJ1-2, with D perhaps matching TRBD1 (6 bases). Germline V gene sequence: CDR1 MDHEN, CDR2 SYDVKM. Trimming took 8 bases from V and 4 from J, leaving 11 bases between them. The CDR3 length is 12 residues. CDR3 residues: CASRTEAYGYTF. CDR3 nucleotide sequence: TGTGCCAGCCGGACAGAGGCCTATGGCTACACCTTC.

This clone was observed once. This sequence joins TRBV5-4 and TRBJ1-1, with a weak D call TRBD1 (6 bases). V was pared by 5 bases and J by 4 bases, with 15 bases between. CDR3 size: 14 residues. Germline CDR1 and CDR2: SGHNT and YYREEE (reference sequence). The CDR3 loop reads CASRRNRDGTEAFF. The CDR3 DNA follows: TGTGCCAGCAGACGGAACAGGGACGGCACTGAAGCTTTCTTT. Drawing the rest from reference TRBV5-4 and TRBJ1-1, the complete variable domain is ETGVTQSPTHLIKTRGQQVTLRCSSQSGHNTVSWYQQALGQGPQFIFQYYREEENGRGNFPPRFSGLQFPNYSSELNVNALELDDSALYLCASRRNRDGTEAFFGQGTRLTVV.

The V and J genes are TRBV5-6 and TRBJ2-1; 10 nucleotides match TRBD1. This CDR3 has 16 residues. Germline CDR1 SGHDT, CDR2 YYEEEE. The V and J ends lost 3 bases and 2 bases, in that order; junction bases with no gene match: 5. The CDR3 DNA reads as TGTGCCAGCAGCTCCTTTGGGACAGGGGCCTACAATGAGCAGTTCTTC. Protein product: CASSSFGTGAYNEQFF.

The CDR3 nucleotides are TGTGCCAGCAGCCCTACTAGCGGGGGGGCGCGGGATACGCAGTATTTT. Translated, it gives CASSPTSGGARDTQYF. V gene TRBV9 combines with J gene TRBJ2-3, with 13 bases aligning to TRBD2. J was trimmed by 6 bases and V by 4 bases; bases with no gene match: 8. Germline V CDR1 and CDR2: SGDLS, YYNGEE. The CDR3 contains 16 residues.

This rearrangement joins TRBV18 to TRBJ2-6; D ambiguous. Trimming cost V 4 bases and J 0 bases, with 13 bases left between them. Germline V gene sequence: CDR1 KGHSH, CDR2 LQKENI. The CDR3 length is 17 residues. The CDR3 sequence: CASSLLSRGSGANVLTF. CDR3 nucleotide sequence: TGTGCCAGCTCACTCTTATCAAGAGGCTCTGGGGCCAACGTCCTGACTTTC.

The rearrangement links TRBV27 to TRBJ1-6; 10 nucleotides agree with TRBD1. With V trimmed by 3 bases and J by 13 bases, 3 bases remained unmatched. The CDR3 extends over 13 amino acids. Germline V gives CDR1 MNHEY, CDR2 SMNVEV (reference sequence). The DNA for the CDR3 is TGTGCCAGCAGTTTCGGACAGGGGGACCCCCTCCACTTT. Its protein product is CASSFGQGDPLHF.

The chain has TRBV18 and TRBJ2-5; 10 bases agree with TRBD2. V trimming: 3 bases; J trimming: 5 bases; junction bases outside the gene matches: 0. CDR1 and CDR2 from the germline V gene are KGHSH and LQKENI. This CDR3 has 13 residues. The CDR3 here is CASSPSGRETQYF. The CDR3 DNA is TGTGCCAGCTCACCTAGCGGGAGGGAGACCCAGTACTTC. The full variable domain, its missing parts supplied by reference TRBV18 and TRBJ2-5, is NAGVMQNPRHLVRRRGQEARLRCSPMKGHSHVYWYRQLPEEGLKFMVYLQKENIIDESGMPKERFSAEFPKEGPSILRIQQVVRGDSAAYFCASSPSGRETQYFGPGTRLLVL.

The chain combines TRBV5-1 with TRBJ2-7; 9 positions agree with TRBD1. V gave up 4 bases and J gave up 5 bases; unmatched junction bases: 7. From germline, CDR1 is SGHRS and CDR2 YFSETQ. There are 14 residues in the CDR3. The CDR3 DNA reads as TGCGCCAGCAGCCCCGGGACAGGGTGGAACGAGCAGTACTTC. It translates to CASSPGTGWNEQYF.